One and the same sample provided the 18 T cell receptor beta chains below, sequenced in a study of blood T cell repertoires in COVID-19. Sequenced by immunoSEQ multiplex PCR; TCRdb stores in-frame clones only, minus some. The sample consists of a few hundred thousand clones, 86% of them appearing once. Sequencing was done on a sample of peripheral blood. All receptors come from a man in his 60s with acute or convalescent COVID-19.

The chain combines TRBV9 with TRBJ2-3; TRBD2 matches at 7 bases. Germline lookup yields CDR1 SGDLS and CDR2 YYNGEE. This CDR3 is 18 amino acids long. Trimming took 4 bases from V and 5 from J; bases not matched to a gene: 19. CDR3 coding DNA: TGTGCCAGCAGCCTCCCCCCCGGTTGGCGGGAGATTGGAGATACGCAGTATTTT. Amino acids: CASSLPPGWREIGDTQYF.

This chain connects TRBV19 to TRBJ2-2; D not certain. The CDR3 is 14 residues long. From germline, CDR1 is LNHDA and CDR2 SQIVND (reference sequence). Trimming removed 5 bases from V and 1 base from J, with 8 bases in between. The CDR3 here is CASSPQENTGELFF. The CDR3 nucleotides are TGTGCCAGTAGTCCCCAGGAGAACACCGGGGAGCTGTTTTTT.

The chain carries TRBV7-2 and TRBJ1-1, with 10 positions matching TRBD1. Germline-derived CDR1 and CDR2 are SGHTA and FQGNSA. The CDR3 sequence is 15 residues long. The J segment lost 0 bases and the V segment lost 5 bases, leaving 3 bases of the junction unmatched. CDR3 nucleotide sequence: TGTGCCAGCAGCCCGGGACAGGGGATGAACACTGAAGCTTTCTTT. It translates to CASSPGQGMNTEAFF.

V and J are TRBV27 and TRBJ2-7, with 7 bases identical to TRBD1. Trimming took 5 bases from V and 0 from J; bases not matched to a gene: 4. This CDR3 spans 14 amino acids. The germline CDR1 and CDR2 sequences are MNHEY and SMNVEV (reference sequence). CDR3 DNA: TGTGCCAGCAGTCAAACAGGGGCCTCCTACGAGCAGTACTTC. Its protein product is CASSQTGASYEQYF.

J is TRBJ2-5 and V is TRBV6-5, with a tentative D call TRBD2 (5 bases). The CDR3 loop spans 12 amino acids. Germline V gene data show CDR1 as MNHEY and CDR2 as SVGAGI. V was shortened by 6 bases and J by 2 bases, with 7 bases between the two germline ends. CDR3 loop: CASRGSQETQYF. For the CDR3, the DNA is TGTGCCAGCAGGGGGAGTCAAGAGACCCAGTACTTC.

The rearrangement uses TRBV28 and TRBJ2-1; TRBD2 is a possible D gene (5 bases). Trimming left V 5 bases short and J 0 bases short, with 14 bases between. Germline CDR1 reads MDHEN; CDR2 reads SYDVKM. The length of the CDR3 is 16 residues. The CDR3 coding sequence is TGTGCCAGCAGTGGGAAAGGTACTAGCTCCTACAATGAGCAGTTCTTC. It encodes CASSGKGTSSYNEQFF. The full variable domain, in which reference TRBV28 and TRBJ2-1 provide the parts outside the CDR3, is DVKVTQSSRYLVKRTGEKVFLECVQDMDHENMFWYRQDPGLGLRLIYFSYDVKMKEKGDIPEGYSVSREKKERFSLILESASTNQTSMYLCASSGKGTSSYNEQFFGPGTRLTVL.

In DNA form, the CDR3 reads TGTGCCAGCATCGAGGCCAACGAGCAGTACTTC. Translated, it gives CASIEANEQYF. J is TRBJ2-7 and V is TRBV11-2, with D unresolved. The V end was cut by 7 bases, the J end by 5 bases, with 9 bases between. Germline CDR1 and CDR2: SGHAT and FQNNGV. This CDR3 spans 11 amino acids.

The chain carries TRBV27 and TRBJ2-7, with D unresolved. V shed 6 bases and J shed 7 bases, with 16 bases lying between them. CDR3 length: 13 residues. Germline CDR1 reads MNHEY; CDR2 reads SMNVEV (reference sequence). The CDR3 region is CASSLGTTREQYF. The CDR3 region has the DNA TGTGCCAGCAGCCTTGGAACTACGAGAGAGCAGTACTTC.

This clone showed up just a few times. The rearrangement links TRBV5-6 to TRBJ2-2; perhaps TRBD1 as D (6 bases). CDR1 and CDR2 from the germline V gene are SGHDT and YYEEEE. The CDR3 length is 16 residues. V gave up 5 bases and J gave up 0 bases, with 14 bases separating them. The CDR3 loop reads CASSRDRRSNTGELFF. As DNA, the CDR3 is TGTGCCAGCAGTCGTGACAGGCGTTCGAACACCGGGGAGCTGTTTTTT.

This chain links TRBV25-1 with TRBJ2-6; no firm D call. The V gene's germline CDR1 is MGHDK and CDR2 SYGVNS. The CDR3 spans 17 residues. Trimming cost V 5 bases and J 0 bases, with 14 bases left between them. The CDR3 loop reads CASSPLGMDSGANVLTF. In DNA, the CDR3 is TGTGCCAGCAGTCCCCTAGGTATGGACTCTGGGGCCAACGTCCTGACTTTC.

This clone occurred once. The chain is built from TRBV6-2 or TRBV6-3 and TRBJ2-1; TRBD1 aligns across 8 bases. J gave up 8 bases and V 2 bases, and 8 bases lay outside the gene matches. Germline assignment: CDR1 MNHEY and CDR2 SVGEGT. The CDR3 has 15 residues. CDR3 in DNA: TGTGCCAGCAGTTACCGGGCAGGGGGCGTCTATGAGCAGTTCTTC. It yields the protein CASSYRAGGVYEQFF.

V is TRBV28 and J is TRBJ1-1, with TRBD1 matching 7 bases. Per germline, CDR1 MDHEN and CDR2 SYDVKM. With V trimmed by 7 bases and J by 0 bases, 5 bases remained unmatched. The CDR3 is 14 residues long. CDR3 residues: CASTAQGVNTEAFF. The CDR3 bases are TGTGCCAGCACGGCCCAGGGGGTGAACACTGAAGCTTTCTTT.

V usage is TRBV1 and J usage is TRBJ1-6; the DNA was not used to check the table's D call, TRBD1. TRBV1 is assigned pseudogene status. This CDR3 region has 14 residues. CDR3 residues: CTSSRQGHNSPLHF. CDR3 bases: TGCACCAGCAGCCGACAGGGGCATAATTCACCCCTCCACTTT.

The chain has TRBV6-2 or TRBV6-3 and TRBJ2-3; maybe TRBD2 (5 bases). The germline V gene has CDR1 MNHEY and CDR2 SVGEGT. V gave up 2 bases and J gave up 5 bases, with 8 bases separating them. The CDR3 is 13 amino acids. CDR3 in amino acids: CASSYVTKDTQYF. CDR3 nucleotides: TGTGCCAGCAGTTACGTGACTAAAGATACGCAGTATTTT.

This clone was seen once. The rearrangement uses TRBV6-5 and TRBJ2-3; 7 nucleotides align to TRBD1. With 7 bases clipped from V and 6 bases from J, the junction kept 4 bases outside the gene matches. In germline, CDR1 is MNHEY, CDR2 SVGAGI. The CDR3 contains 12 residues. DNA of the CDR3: TGTGCCAGCAACCGACAGGGCGATACGCAGTATTTT. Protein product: CASNRQGDTQYF.

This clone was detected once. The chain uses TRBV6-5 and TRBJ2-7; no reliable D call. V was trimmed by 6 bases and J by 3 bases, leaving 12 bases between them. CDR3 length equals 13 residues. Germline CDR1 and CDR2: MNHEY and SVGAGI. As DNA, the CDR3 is TGTGCCAGCAGGAGCGTTTCGTACTACGAGCAGTACTTC. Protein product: CASRSVSYYEQYF.

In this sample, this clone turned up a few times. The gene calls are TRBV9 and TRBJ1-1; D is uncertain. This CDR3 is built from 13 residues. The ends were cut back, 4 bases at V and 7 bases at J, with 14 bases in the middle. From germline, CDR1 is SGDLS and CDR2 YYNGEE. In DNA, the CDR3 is TGTGCCAGCAGCTTTAACCCCGGAGGTGAAGCTTTCTTT. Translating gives CASSFNPGGEAFF.

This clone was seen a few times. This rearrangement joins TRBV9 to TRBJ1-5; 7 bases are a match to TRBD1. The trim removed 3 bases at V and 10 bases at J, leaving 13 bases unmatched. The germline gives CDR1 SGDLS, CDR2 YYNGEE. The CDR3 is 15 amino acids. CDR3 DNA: TGTGCCAGCAGCGCCCAAGGAGGGGGCGAAGGTCCCCAGCATTTT. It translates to CASSAQGGGEGPQHF.